The next 10 T cell receptor beta chains were all read from a single sample in a study of Ad26.COV2.S vaccination and SARS-CoV-2 variants. The treatment was: some 20 received Ad26.COV2.S at low or high dose, single or two shots; about 5 received placebo; per-sample allocation not given. Material that was analyzed had been drawn on day 63 after the first vaccine or placebo injection. Method: immunoSEQ multiplex PCR; TCRdb's copy keeps in-frame clones and lacks some. The table has about 370,000 clones, less than 90% seen once. The specimen was peripheral blood, collected in a trial of Ad26.COV2.S vaccine versus placebo. The source is a person aged 18-65 years who received the Ad26.COV2.S COVID-19 vaccine or a placebo.

This chain links TRBV12-3 or TRBV12-4 with TRBJ2-1; D unclear. The V end lost 3 bases, the J end lost 9 bases, and 9 bases lay between the germline ends. The CDR3 covers 12 residues. The CDR3 sequence: CASSFSFSEQFF. CDR3 nucleotides: TGTGCCAGCAGTTTTAGCTTCAGTGAGCAGTTCTTC.

The rearrangement links TRBV15 to TRBJ1-2; a possible D gene is TRBD1 (5 bases). V was pared by 2 bases and J by 0 bases, with 10 bases between. Germline V lookup: CDR1 LNHNV, CDR2 YYDKDF (reference sequence). The CDR3 spans 15 residues. The chain's CDR3 is CATSRSRTTNYGYTF. The CDR3, as DNA: TGTGCCACCAGCAGATCCCGGACAACTAACTATGGCTACACCTTC.

V and J are TRBV7-2 and TRBJ2-7; D is unresolved. The germline gives CDR1 SGHTA, CDR2 FQGNSA. V gave up 1 base and J gave up 6 bases, with 13 bases separating them. The CDR3 is 14 amino acids. CDR3 coding DNA: TGTGCCAGCAGCTTAGTGAGGACGGCTGTCGAGCAGTACTTC. Protein sequence: CASSLVRTAVEQYF. Drawing the rest from reference TRBV7-2 and TRBJ2-7, the complete variable domain is GAGVSQSPSNKVTEKGKDVELRCDPISGHTALYWYRQSLGQGLEFLIYFQGNSAPDKSGLPSDRFSAERTGGSVSTLTIQRTQQEDSAVYLCASSLVRTAVEQYFGPGTRLTVT.

This clone was counted between two and nine times. This chain links TRBV10-3 with TRBJ2-2, with TRBD2 matching over 11 bases. After removal of 8 bases from V and 4 bases from J, the junction contained 3 bases not matched to a gene. This CDR3 comprises 14 residues. Looked up from germline, CDR1 is ENHRY and CDR2 is SYGVKD. The CDR3 nucleotides are TGTGCCATCGCCGGGACTAGCGGCACCGGGGAGCTGTTTTTT. Its protein product is CAIAGTSGTGELFF.

The rearrangement joins TRBV3-1 (or the pseudogene TRBV3-2) to TRBJ1-2, with 11 positions matching TRBD1. V lost 2 bases to trimming and J lost 3 bases; unmatched junction nucleotides: 11. The germline V gene has CDR1 LGHDT and CDR2 YNNKEL (reference sequence). The CDR3 has 18 residues. Here the CDR3 DNA reads TGTGCCAGCAGCCAAAAGTCCCCCGGGACAGGGGGAGACTATGGCTACACCTTC. Translating gives CASSQKSPGTGGDYGYTF.

The V gene is TRBV5-5, the J gene TRBJ2-7; no definite D call. This CDR3 contains 15 residues. Germline-derived CDR1 and CDR2 are SGHKS and YYEKEE (reference sequence). The V and J ends lost 2 bases and 4 bases respectively, with 16 bases between them. The CDR3 coding sequence is TGTGCCAGCAGCTTATTTTCGACCGTGGGTTACGAGCAGTACTTC. This encodes CASSLFSTVGYEQYF.

This clone was counted a few times. The chain links TRBV6-1 to TRBJ2-7, with 9 positions matching TRBD1. The CDR3 loop spans 15 amino acids. Losses at the gene ends were 2 bases for V and 5 bases for J; bases not matched to a gene: 7. The germline V gene encodes CDR1 MNHNS and CDR2 SASEGT. The CDR3 nucleotides are TGTGCCAGCAGTGAACAGGGACAGGGTAGCCACGAGCAGTACTTC. Its protein is CASSEQGQGSHEQYF.

This clone was seen only a few times. The chain links TRBV4-1 to TRBJ1-6; tentatively, D is TRBD1 (5 bases). With 4 bases removed from V and 8 bases from J, the gap between germline ends came to 12 bases. Germline CDR1 and CDR2: MGHRA and YSYEKL. The CDR3 runs to 14 residues. The CDR3 reads CASSRGDSYSPLHF. CDR3 nucleotide sequence: TGCGCCAGCAGCCGAGGGGACTCTTATTCACCCCTCCACTTT.

The genes are TRBV19 and TRBJ1-3; 7 nucleotides agree with TRBD1. CDR1 LNHDA and CDR2 SQIVND come from the germline V gene (reference sequence). The CDR3 runs to 14 residues. The ends lost 5 bases at V and 0 bases at J; junction bases unmatched: 1. In DNA, the CDR3 is TGTGCCAGTAGTCGGGACAGCTCTGGAAACACCATATATTTT. Encoded protein: CASSRDSSGNTIYF.

The chain is built from TRBV19 and TRBJ2-7, with 7 bases identical to TRBD1. Germline V lookup: CDR1 LNHDA, CDR2 SQIVND (reference sequence). Trimming cost V 8 bases and J 2 bases; bases outside gene matches: 6. The CDR3 has 13 amino acids. The CDR3 protein is CASGIGGPYEQYF. Here the CDR3 DNA reads TGTGCCAGTGGAATAGGGGGCCCCTACGAGCAGTACTTC.